These 6 T cell receptor beta chains were sequenced from one sample in a study of CXCR3-negative and CXCR3-positive naive CD8 T cells. Points from the study as a whole: Researchers report that CXCR3-positive naive cells carry more hydrophobic TRB CDR3s than CXCR3-negative naive cells.

Their cognate antigens are unknown. TRB cDNA libraries were made by UMI-labeled 5' RACE. Each CDR3 protein gets one entry in TCRdb, which reprocessed the 5' RACE reads and gives no DNA. The listing contains approximately 100,000 distinct CDR3 sequences. Specimen: naive CXCR3+ CD8+ T cells from blood. This sample's subset: CD45RO-CCR7+CD27+CD95- naive CD8+ T cells expressing CXCR3 (TNR3+). These receptors originate from a human donor in good health. Some clones in this sample may be carry-over from other donors' samples.

Here the CDR3 reads CASSFREGLYEQYF. The chain combines TRBV7-9 with TRBJ2-7; the D call from TCRdb, TRBD1, cannot be confirmed without DNA. The germline CDR1 and CDR2 sequences are SEHNR and FQNEAQ (reference sequence). The CDR3 sequence is 14 residues long.

The chain employs TRBV12-3 or TRBV12-4 and TRBJ2-2; the TCRdb D gene call, TRBD1, has no DNA to confirm it. The CDR3 loop spans 11 amino acids. The CDR3 spells CASSPGGELFF.

The V call is TRBV4-2, the J call TRBJ1-1; the D call of TRBD1 rests on TCRdb alone, since no DNA is present to check it. The CDR3 is made up of 16 amino acids. Germline CDR1 reads LGHNA; CDR2 reads YNFKEQ. CDR3: CASSQPQGPGTGVVFF.

This chain joins TRBV12-3 or TRBV12-4 and TRBJ2-3; TCRdb's D call of TRBD1 is untestable without DNA. The CDR3 totals 19 residues. The CDR3 spells CARWENRDRAQFSTDTQYF.

The CDR3 region is CASSFLGGRARTGELFF. This chain joins TRBV5-4 and TRBJ2-2; TCRdb indicates TRBD2, and absent DNA this call remains unverified. The germline CDR1 and CDR2 sequences are SGHNT and YYREEE (reference sequence). CDR3 size: 17 residues. The variable domain in full, with the rest retrieved from reference TRBV5-4 and TRBJ2-2, is ETGVTQSPTHLIKTRGQQVTLRCSSQSGHNTVSWYQQALGQGPQFIFQYYREEENGRGNFPPRFSGLQFPNYSSELNVNALELDDSALYLCASSFLGGRARTGELFFGEGSRLTVL.

The V call is TRBV18, the J call TRBJ2-2; without DNA, the TCRdb call of TRBD1 cannot be checked. The CDR3 sequence is 16 residues long. CDR1 is KGHSH and CDR2 is LQKENI in the germline V gene. This CDR3 reads CASSPTATGPSGELFF.